The 7 T cell receptor beta chains in this list originate from one sample, sequenced in a study of T cell responses to AZD1222 COVID-19 vaccine. Clones were read by immunoSEQ multiplex PCR, and TCRdb kept only the in-frame ones, dropping some. The sample includes about 150,000 clones, about 93% seen only once; the top ten take 7.5% to 9.5%. The sample in question was peripheral blood, obtained on day 0 of AZD1222 vaccination. These receptors all come from an adult in good health.

This clone was recorded only once. This rearrangement joins TRBV2 to TRBJ1-3, with D unclear. Trimming removed 4 bases at V and 4 bases at J, with 8 bases between. Per germline, CDR1 SNHLY and CDR2 FYNNEI. This CDR3 is 13 amino acids long. Here the CDR3 reads CASSGAAGNTIYF. As DNA, the CDR3 is TGTGCCAGCAGTGGGGCGGCCGGAAACACCATATATTTT.

The chain carries TRBV19 and TRBJ2-7; D not resolved. The CDR3 has 15 amino acids. V lost 4 bases, J lost 2 bases, and 15 bases lay in between. Per the germline V gene, CDR1 is LNHDA and CDR2 is SQIVND (reference sequence). This CDR3 is CASSTALAGTYEQYF. CDR3 nucleotide sequence: TGTGCCAGTAGTACCGCCTTGGCAGGTACCTACGAGCAGTACTTC.

The V and J genes are TRBV5-1 and TRBJ2-2, with D perhaps TRBD2 (6 bases). Germline V gene lookup returns CDR1 SGHRS and CDR2 YFSETQ. The V end lost 0 bases, the J end lost 5 bases, and 23 bases lay between the germline ends. The CDR3 sequence is 19 residues long. The CDR3 region has the DNA TGCGCCAGCAGCTTGGCCTTCGGCCCGTCAGGCGGGAAGACCGGGGAGCTGTTTTTT. It specifies CASSLAFGPSGGKTGELFF.

The genes are TRBV5-1 and TRBJ2-2, with 9 bases lining up with TRBD1. V shed 3 bases, J shed 5 bases, and the junction held 2 bases outside the gene matches. The CDR3 contains 14 residues. CDR1 SGHRS and CDR2 YFSETQ come from the germline V gene. The CDR3 here is CASSSDRGTGELFF. For the CDR3, the DNA is TGCGCCAGCAGCTCCGACAGGGGGACCGGGGAGCTGTTTTTT. The full variable domain, its missing parts supplied by reference TRBV5-1 and TRBJ2-2, is KAGVTQTPRYLIKTRGQQVTLSCSPISGHRSVSWYQQTPGQGLQFLFEYFSETQRNKGNFPGRFSGRQFSNSRSEMNVSTLELGDSALYLCASSSDRGTGELFFGEGSRLTVL.

The chain links TRBV30 to TRBJ2-2; 7 nucleotides align to TRBD1. CDR3 size: 13 residues. The germline V gene has CDR1 GTSNPN and CDR2 SVGIG (reference sequence). V lost 7 bases and J lost 6; bases outside the gene matches: 8. Here the CDR3 reads CAYRGLGSGELFF. CDR3 sequence (DNA): TGTGCCTACAGGGGTCTGGGCTCCGGGGAGCTGTTTTTT. The variable domain in full, with the rest retrieved from reference TRBV30 and TRBJ2-2, is SQTIHQWPATLVQPVGSPLSLECTVEGTSNPNLYWYRQAAGRGLQLLFYSVGIGQISSEVPQNLSASRPQDRQFILSSKKLLLSDSGFYLCAYRGLGSGELFFGEGSRLTVL.

This sequence joins TRBV6-2 or TRBV6-3 and TRBJ1-4; a possible D gene is TRBD1 (5 bases). This CDR3 has 13 amino acids. Trimming took 5 bases from V and 6 from J, leaving 10 bases between them. The germline V gene has CDR1 MNHEY and CDR2 SVGEGT. In DNA, the CDR3 is TGTGCCAGCAGTGCCGGGGACTATGAAAAACTGTTTTTT. It translates to CASSAGDYEKLFF.

This clone was counted a few times. This chain connects TRBV19 to TRBJ1-2; the match to TRBD1 covers 7 bases. The CDR3 sequence is 16 residues long. CDR1 LNHDA and CDR2 SQIVND come from the germline V gene (reference sequence). Unmatched junction bases numbered 11, after V lost 4 bases and J lost 3 bases. DNA for the CDR3: TGTGCCAGTAGTACCCCCAAGGGACAGAGTGACTATGGCTACACCTTC. This sequence encodes CASSTPKGQSDYGYTF.